This T cell receptor (beta chain) was sequenced in a study of cytomegalovirus exposure and HLA in healthy donors. Study results and limitations: Overall, 164 TCR beta chains were annotated as cytomegalovirus-associated.

Both 60 Vbeta primers and 13 Jbeta primers went into the PCR. TCRdb's table, derived via immunoSEQ multiplex PCR, lists solely in-frame clones and lacks some. This sample's clone table lists about 160,000 clones. The V gene lost 4 bases and the J gene lost 5 bases, with 3 bases spanning the gap. This CDR3 region has 11 residues. Germline CDR1 MNHEY, CDR2 SVGAGI. In regard to this clone: Its cognate antigen is unknown.

This clonotype was obtained from a woman aged 45-60 years in good health and CMV-seronegative. Specimen: PBMCs. The chain is built from TRBV6-5 and TRBJ1-3; D gene uncertain. The CDR3 nucleotides read TGTGCCAGCAGTTCTCGAAACACCATATATTTT. Encoded protein: CASSSRNTIYF.